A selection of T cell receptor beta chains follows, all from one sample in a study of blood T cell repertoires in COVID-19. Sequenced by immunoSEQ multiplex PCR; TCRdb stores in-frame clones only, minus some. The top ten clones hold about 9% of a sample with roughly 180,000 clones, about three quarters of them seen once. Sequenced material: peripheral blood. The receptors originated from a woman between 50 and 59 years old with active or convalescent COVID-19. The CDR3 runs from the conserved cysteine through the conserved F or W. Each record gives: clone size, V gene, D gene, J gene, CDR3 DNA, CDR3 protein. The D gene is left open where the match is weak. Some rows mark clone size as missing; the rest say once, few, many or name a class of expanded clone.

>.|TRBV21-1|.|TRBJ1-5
TGTGCCAGCAGCCCACAACGATGGACAGGGTGGGAGCAGCCCCAGCATTTT
CASSPQRWTGWEQPQHF
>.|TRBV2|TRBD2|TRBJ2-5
TGTGCCAGCAGTGCGGGACTAGACAATGAGACCCAGTACTTC
CASSAGLDNETQYF
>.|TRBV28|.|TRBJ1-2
TGTGCCAGCAGTTTATTAAGGCAGGGCAGAACCTATGGCTACACCTTC
CASSLLRQGRTYGYTF
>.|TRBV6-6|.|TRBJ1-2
TGTGCCAGCAGGATAGGACAGAACGTGAACTATGGCTACACCTTC
CASRIGQNVNYGYTF
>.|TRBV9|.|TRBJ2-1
TGTGCCAGCAGCGTAGGCGGAGGCGGGGTAGGCAATGAGCAGTTCTTC
CASSVGGGGVGNEQFF
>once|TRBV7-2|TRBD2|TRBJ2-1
TGTGCCAGCCAGGTCCTAGCGGGGGTCGAGCAGTTCTTC
CASQVLAGVEQFF
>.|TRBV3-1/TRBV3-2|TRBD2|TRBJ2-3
TGTGCCAGCAGCCAAGGATATTCTAGCGGATTCCCCACAGATACGCAGTATTTT
CASSQGYSSGFPTDTQYF
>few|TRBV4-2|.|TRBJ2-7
TGTGCCAGCAGCCAATCGGCGGGATCCTACGAGCAGTACTTC
CASSQSAGSYEQYF
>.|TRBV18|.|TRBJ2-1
TGTGCCAGCTCACCATTATCAGGGGCAAATGAGCAGTTCTTC
CASSPLSGANEQFF
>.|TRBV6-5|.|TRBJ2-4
TGTGCCAGCAGATTTGGACAGTCCGAGAACATTCAGTACTTC
CASRFGQSENIQYF
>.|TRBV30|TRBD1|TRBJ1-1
TGTGCCTGGAGTCAAATGACAGGGGGCACTGAAGCTTTCTTT
CAWSQMTGGTEAFF
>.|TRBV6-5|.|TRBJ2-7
TGTGCCAGCACTCGGACACACAACTCCTACGAGCAGTACTTC
CASTRTHNSYEQYF
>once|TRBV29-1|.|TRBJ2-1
TGCAGCGTTGAAGATGTGGGGGGAAAGTTCTTC
CSVEDVGGKFF
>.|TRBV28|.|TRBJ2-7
TGTGCCAGCAGTTTACCCTTAGCGAAGTCGACCTACGAGCAGTACTTC
CASSLPLAKSTYEQYF
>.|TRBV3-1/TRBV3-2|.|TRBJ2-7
TGTGCCAGCAGCCGATCAGACTACGAGCAGTACTTC
CASSRSDYEQYF
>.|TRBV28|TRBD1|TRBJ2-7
TGTGCCAGGGGACAGGGGGACGAGCAGTACTTC
CARGQGDEQYF
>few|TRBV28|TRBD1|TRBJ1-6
TGTGCCAGCAGTTTTGGGACAGGGGGAGGTTCACCCCTCCACTTT
CASSFGTGGGSPLHF
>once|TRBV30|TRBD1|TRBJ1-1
TGTGCCTGGAGCAGAGGGACAGGGGGGGGCACTGAAGCTTTCTTT
CAWSRGTGGGTEAFF
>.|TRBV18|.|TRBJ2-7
TGTGCCAGCTCCGAAGCAGCGGTCTCCTACGAGCAGTACTTC
CASSEAAVSYEQYF
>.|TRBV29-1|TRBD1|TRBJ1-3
TGCAGCGCTGGGGACAGGGGAAAGGGAAACACCATATATTTT
CSAGDRGKGNTIYF
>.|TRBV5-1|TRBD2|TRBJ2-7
TGCGCCAGCAGCTTGGACGGCGGGGGGATCTACGAGCAGTACTTC
CASSLDGGGIYEQYF
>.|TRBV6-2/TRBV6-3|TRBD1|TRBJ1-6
TGTGCCAGCAGTTTAGATGGGCAGGGGGCATCACCCCTCCACTTT
CASSLDGQGASPLHF
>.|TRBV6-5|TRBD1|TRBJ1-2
TGTGCCAGCAGCCCGAGGGACAGAATCGAAGGCTACACCTTC
CASSPRDRIEGYTF
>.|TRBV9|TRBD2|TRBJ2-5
TGTGCCAGCGCCCCGGGACTAGCGGTTAAAGAGACCCAGTACTTC
CASAPGLAVKETQYF
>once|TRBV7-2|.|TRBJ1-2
TGTGCCGCCAACGTTAATAAGGACTGGGGAGGCTACACCTTC
CAANVNKDWGGYTF
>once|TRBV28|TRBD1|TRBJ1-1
TGTGCCAGCAGTTTAGGACAGGGGTTCACTGAAGCTTTCTTT
CASSLGQGFTEAFF
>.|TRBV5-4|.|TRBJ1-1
TGTGCCAGCAGCTTTGGGGGCGGGGGCACTGAAGCTTTCTTT
CASSFGGGGTEAFF
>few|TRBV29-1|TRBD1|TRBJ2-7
TGCAGCGCTGGACAGGGGGATTACGAGCAGTACTTC
CSAGQGDYEQYF
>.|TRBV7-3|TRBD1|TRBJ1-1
TGTGCCAGCAGCTTAGCACCCTCCGGGACAGGGGTCACTGAAGCTTTCTTT
CASSLAPSGTGVTEAFF
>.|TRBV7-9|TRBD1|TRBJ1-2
TGTGCCAGCAGCCCTGGAGGACAGGAAGGTAGGCGAGGCTACACCTTC
CASSPGGQEGRRGYTF
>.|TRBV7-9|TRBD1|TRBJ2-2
TGTGCCAGCAGCCTACGGACAGGGAACACCGGGGAGCTGTTTTTT
CASSLRTGNTGELFF
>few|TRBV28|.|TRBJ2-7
TGTGCCAGCAGTTTCGGGGGGCTCAACGAGCAGTACTTC
CASSFGGLNEQYF
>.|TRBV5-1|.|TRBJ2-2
TGCGCCAGCAGCCCATTAGGGGGCACCGGGGAGCTGTTTTTT
CASSPLGGTGELFF
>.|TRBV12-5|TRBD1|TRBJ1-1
TGTGCTAGTGGAGATACTTCAGGGGGATGGATGAACACTGAAGCTTTCTTT
CASGDTSGGWMNTEAFF
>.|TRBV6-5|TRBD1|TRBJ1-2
TGTGCCAGCAGAGGACAGGGGGATGGCTACACCTTC
CASRGQGDGYTF
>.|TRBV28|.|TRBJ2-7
TGTGCCAGCAGTCCCGGGGGATTCTACGAGCAGTACTTC
CASSPGGFYEQYF
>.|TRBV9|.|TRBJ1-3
TGTGCCAGCAGCGCCCAGGGCTTTGGAAACACCATATATTTT
CASSAQGFGNTIYF
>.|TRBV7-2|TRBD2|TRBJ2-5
TGTGCCAGCAGCTTAGGTTTAGGCGGGGGAAAAGAGACCCAGTACTTC
CASSLGLGGGKETQYF
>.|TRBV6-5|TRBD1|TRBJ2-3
TGTGCCAGCAGCTCCGGGACAGGGTTCGGGGATACGCAGTATTTT
CASSSGTGFGDTQYF
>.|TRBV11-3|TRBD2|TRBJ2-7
TGTGCCAGCAGCTTATCGGGGGGGCCGGAGTACTTC
CASSLSGGPEYF
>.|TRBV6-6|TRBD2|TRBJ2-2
TGTGCCAGCAGCCTTAGCGGGGTGAACACCGGGGAGCTGTTTTTT
CASSLSGVNTGELFF
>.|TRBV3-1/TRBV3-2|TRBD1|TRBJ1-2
TGTGCCAGCAGCCAAGGGGACAGGGACTATGGCTACACCTTC
CASSQGDRDYGYTF
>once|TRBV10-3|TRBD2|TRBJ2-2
TGTGCCATCACGGCGGGGACTAGCGGGGGGGCTGGGGAGCTGTTTTTT
CAITAGTSGGAGELFF
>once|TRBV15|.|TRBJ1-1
TGTGCCACCAGCAGGGACATTGACACTGAAGCTTTCTTT
CATSRDIDTEAFF
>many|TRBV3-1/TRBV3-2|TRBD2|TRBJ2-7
TGTGCCAGCAGTCCGACTAGCGGGGGGGCTCGCGAGCAGTACTTC
CASSPTSGGAREQYF
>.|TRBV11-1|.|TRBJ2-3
TGTGCCAGCAGAAGCGTACAGGGCGTTAAGGTGGATGCGCAGTATTTT
CASRSVQGVKVDAQYF
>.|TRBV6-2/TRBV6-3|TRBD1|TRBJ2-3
TGTGCCAGCAGTTATTATGGGACAGGCACAGATACGCAGTATTTT
CASSYYGTGTDTQYF
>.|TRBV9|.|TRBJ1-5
TGTGCCAGCAGCGTAGAACCAGGGGGCAATCAGCCCCAGCATTTT
CASSVEPGGNQPQHF
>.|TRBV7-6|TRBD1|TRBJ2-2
TGTGCCAGCAGCAAACTGGGACAGAAGGCCCCCGGGGAGCTGTTTTTT
CASSKLGQKAPGELFF
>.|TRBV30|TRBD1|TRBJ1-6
TGTGCCTGGAGTCCACGGACAGGGGGAAATTCACCCCTCCACTTT
CAWSPRTGGNSPLHF
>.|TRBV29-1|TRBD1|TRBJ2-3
TGCAGCGAGCGGACAGGGGGCGCAGATACGCAGTATTTT
CSERTGGADTQYF
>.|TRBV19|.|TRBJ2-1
TGTGCCAGTAGTATAGTGTGGGGGATAGCAACGGGAGTCTCCAATGAGCAGTTCTTC
CASSIVWGIATGVSNEQFF
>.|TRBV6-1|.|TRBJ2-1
TGTGCCAGCAGTGAGGGAAGCGGCTACAATGAGCAGTTCTTC
CASSEGSGYNEQFF
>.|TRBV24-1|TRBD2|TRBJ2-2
TGTGCCACCAGTGTAGGGACTAGCGGGAGAATGGGGGAGCTGTTTTTT
CATSVGTSGRMGELFF